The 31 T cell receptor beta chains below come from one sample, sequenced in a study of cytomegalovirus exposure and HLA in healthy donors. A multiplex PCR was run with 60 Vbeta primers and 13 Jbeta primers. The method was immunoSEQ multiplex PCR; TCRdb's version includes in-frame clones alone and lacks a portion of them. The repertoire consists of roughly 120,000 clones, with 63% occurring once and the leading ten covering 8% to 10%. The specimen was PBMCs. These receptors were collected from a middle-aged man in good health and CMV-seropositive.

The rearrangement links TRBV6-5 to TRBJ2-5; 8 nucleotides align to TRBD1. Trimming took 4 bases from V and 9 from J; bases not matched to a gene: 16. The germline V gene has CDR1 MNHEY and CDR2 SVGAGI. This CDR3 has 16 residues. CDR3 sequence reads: CASSLSSDRASSSQYF. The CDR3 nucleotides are TGTGCCAGCAGTTTATCTTCGGACAGGGCGTCTTCATCCCAGTACTTC.

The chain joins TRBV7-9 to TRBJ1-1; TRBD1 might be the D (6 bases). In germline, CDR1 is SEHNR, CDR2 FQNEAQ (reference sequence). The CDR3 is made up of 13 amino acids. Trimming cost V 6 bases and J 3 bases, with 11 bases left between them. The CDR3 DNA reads TGTGCCAGCAGTAGGGGGGGAGACACTGAAGCTTTCTTT. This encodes CASSRGGDTEAFF.

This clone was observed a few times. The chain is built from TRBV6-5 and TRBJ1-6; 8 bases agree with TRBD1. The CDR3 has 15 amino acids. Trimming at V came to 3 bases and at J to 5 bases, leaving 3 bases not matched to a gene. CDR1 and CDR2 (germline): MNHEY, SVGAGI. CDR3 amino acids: CASSYWGQDNSPLHF. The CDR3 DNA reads TGTGCCAGCAGTTATTGGGGACAGGATAATTCACCCCTCCACTTT.

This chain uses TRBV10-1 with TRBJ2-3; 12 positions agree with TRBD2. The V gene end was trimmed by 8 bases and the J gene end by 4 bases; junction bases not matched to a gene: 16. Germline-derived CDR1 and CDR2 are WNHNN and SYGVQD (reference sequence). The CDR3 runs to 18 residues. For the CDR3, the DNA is TGCGCCAGCGGAGGTCCCTCCTTGACTAGCGGGGGTTCAGATACGCAGTATTTT. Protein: CASGGPSLTSGGSDTQYF.

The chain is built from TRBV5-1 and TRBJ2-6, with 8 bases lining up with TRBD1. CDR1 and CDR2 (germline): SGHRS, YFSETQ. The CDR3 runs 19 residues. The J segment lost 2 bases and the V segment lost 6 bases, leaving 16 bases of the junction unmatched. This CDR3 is CASKNNPGGAVAGANVLTF. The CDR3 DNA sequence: TGCGCCAGCAAAAATAACCCAGGGGGCGCGGTCGCTGGGGCCAACGTCCTGACTTTC.

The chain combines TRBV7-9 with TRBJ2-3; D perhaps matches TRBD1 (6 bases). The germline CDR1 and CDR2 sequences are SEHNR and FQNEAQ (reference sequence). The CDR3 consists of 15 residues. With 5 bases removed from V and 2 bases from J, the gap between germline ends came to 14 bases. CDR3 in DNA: TGTGCCAGCAGCCCACCAGGGGTTTCCACAGATACGCAGTATTTT. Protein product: CASSPPGVSTDTQYF. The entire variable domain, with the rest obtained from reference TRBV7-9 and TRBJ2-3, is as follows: DTGVSQNPRHKITKRGQNVTFRCDPISEHNRLYWYRQTLGQGPEFLTYFQNEAQLEKSRLLSDRFSAERPKGSFSTLEIQRTEQGDSAMYLCASSPPGVSTDTQYFGPGTRLTVL.

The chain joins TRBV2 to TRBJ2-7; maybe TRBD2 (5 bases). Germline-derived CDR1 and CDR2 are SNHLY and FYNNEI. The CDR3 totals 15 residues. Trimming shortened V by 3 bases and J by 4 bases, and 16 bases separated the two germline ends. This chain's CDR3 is CASSDVGKEKYEQYF. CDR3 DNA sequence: TGTGCCAGCAGTGATGTCGGGAAGGAGAAGTACGAGCAGTACTTC.

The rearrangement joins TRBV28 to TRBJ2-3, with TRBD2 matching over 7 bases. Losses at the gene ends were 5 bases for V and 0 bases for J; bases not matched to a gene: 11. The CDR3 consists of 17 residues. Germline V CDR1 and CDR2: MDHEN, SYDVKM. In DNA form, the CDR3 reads TGTGCCAGCAGTCCCCCTTCTAGCGGTGCTAGCACAGATACGCAGTATTTT. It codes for CASSPPSSGASTDTQYF.

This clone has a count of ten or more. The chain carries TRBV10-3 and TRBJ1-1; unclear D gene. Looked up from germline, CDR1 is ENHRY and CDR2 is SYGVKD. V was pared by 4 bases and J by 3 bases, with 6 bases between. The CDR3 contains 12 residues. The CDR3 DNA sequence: TGTGCCATCAGTGGGGCAGACACTGAAGCTTTCTTT. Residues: CAISGADTEAFF.

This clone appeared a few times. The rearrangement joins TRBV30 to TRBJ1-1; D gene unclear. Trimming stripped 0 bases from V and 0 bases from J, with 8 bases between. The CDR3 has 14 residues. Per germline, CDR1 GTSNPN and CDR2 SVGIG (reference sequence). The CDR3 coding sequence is TGTGCCTGGAGTGTACGGACTATGAACACTGAAGCTTTCTTT. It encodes CAWSVRTMNTEAFF. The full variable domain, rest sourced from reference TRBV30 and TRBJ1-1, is SQTIHQWPATLVQPVGSPLSLECTVEGTSNPNLYWYRQAAGRGLQLLFYSVGIGQISSEVPQNLSASRPQDRQFILSSKKLLLSDSGFYLCAWSVRTMNTEAFFGQGTRLTVV.

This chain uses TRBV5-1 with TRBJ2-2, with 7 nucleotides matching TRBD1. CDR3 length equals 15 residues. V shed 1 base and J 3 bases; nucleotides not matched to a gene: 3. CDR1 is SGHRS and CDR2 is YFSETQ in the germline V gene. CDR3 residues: CASSLQTGYTGELFF. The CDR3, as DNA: TGCGCCAGCAGCTTGCAGACAGGGTACACCGGGGAGCTGTTTTTT.

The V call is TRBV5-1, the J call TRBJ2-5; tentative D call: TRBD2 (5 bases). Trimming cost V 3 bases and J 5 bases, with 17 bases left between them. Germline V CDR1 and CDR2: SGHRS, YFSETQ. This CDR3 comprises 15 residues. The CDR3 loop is CASSSFPGNLETQYF. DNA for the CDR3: TGCGCCAGCAGCTCCTTTCCGGGAAACTTGGAGACCCAGTACTTC.

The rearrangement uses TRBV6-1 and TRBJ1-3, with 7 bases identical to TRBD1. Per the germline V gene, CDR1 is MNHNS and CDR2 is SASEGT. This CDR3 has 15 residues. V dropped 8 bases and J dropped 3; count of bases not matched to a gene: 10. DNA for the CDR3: TGTGCCAGCTCATACACCAGGGGGTTTGGAAACACCATATATTTT. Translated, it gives CASSYTRGFGNTIYF.

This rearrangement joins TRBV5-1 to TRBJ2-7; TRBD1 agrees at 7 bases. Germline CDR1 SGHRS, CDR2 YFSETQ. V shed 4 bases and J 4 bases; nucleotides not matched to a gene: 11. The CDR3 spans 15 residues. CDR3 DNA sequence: TGCGCCAGCAGCCCCCAAACAGGGGTTCTTTACGAGCAGTACTTC. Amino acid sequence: CASSPQTGVLYEQYF.

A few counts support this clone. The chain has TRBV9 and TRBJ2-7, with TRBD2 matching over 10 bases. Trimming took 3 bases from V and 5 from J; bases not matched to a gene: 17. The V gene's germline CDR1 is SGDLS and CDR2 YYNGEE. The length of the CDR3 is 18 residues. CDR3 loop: CASSASPITSGVINEQYF. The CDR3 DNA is TGTGCCAGCAGCGCCTCACCCATCACTAGCGGGGTTATAAACGAGCAGTACTTC.

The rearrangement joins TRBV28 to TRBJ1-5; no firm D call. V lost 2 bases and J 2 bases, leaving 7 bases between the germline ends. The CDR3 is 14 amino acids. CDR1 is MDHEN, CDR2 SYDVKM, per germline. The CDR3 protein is CASSLPTGNQPQHF. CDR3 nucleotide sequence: TGTGCCAGCAGTTTACCCACAGGCAATCAGCCCCAGCATTTT.

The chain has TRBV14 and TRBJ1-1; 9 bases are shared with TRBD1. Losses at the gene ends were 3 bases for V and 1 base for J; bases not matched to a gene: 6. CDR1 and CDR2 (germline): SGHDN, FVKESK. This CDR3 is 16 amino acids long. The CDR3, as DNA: TGTGCCAGCAGCCAGTGGACAGGGGCGACGAACACTGAAGCTTTCTTT. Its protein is CASSQWTGATNTEAFF.

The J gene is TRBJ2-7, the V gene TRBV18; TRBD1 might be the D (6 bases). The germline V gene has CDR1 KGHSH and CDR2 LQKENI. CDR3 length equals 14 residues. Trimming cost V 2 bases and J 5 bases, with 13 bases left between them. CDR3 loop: CASSPTGTDHEQYF. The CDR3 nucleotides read TGTGCCAGCTCACCAACAGGGACGGACCACGAGCAGTACTTC.

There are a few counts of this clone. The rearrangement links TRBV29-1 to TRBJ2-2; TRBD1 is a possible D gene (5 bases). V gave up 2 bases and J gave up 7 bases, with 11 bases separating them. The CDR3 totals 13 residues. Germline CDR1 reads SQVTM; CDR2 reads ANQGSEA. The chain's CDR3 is CSVEFEGHGELFF. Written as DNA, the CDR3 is TGCAGCGTTGAATTTGAAGGACACGGGGAGCTGTTTTTT.

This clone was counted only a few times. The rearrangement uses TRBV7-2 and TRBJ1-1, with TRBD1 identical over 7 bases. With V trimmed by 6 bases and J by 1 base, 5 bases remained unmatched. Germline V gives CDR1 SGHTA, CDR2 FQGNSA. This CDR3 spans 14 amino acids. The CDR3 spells CASRPDRANTEAFF. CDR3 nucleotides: TGTGCCAGCAGACCTGACAGGGCGAACACTGAAGCTTTCTTT.

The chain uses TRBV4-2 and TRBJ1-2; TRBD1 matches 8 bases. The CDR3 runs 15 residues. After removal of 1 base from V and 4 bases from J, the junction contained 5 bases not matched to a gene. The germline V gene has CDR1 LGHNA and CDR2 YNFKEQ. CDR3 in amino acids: CASSQGTGQGYGYTF. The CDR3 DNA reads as TGTGCCAGCAGCCAAGGGACAGGGCAAGGCTATGGCTACACCTTC.

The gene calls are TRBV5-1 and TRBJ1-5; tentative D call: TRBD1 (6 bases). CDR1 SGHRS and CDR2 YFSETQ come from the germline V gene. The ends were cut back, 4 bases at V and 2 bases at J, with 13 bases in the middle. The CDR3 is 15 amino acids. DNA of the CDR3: TGCGCCAGCAGCCTACAGGGAATGGGCAATCAGCCCCAGCATTTT. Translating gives CASSLQGMGNQPQHF.

The CDR3 region is CASSQDWPSGAREQYF. DNA of the CDR3: TGCGCCAGCAGCCAAGATTGGCCTAGCGGGGCCCGAGAGCAGTACTTC. J is TRBJ2-7 and V is TRBV4-1; 9 positions match TRBD2. The CDR3 loop spans 16 amino acids. CDR1 is MGHRA, CDR2 YSYEKL, per germline. Losses at the gene ends were 0 bases for V and 7 bases for J; bases not matched to a gene: 10.

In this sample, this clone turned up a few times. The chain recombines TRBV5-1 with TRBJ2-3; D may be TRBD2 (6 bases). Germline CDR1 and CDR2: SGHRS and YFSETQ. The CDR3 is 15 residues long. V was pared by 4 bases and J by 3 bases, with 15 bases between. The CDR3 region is CASSRIYGGTDTQYF. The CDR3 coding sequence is TGCGCCAGCAGCCGCATCTACGGGGGAACAGATACGCAGTATTTT.

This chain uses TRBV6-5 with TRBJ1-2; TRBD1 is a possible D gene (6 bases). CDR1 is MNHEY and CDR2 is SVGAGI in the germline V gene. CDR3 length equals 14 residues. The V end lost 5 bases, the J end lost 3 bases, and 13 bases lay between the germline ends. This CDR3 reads CASSTNRAHYGYTF. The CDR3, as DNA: TGTGCCAGCAGTACGAACAGGGCCCACTATGGCTACACCTTC.

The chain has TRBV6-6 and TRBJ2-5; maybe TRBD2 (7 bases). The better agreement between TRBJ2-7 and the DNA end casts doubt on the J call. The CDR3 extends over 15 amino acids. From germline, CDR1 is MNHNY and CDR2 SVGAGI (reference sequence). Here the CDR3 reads CASSKGGDNLYEQYF. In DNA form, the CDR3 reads TGTGCCAGCAGCAAAGGGGGGGACAATCTTTACGAGCAGTACTTC.

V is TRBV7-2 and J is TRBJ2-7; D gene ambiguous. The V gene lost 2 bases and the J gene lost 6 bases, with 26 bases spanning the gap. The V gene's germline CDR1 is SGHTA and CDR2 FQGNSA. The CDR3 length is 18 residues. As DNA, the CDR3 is TGTGCCAGCAGCTTAAAGATGTCTGGGTACGGCGGTACAAGCGAGCAGTACTTC. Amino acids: CASSLKMSGYGGTSEQYF. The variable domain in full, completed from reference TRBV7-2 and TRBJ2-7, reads GAGVSQSPSNKVTEKGKDVELRCDPISGHTALYWYRQSLGQGLEFLIYFQGNSAPDKSGLPSDRFSAERTGGSVSTLTIQRTQQEDSAVYLCASSLKMSGYGGTSEQYFGPGTRLTVT.

DNA of the CDR3: TGTGCCATCAGTGACCCTAGCGGGGGAACAGATACGCAGTATTTT. It yields the protein CAISDPSGGTDTQYF. The chain employs TRBV10-3 and TRBJ2-3; 10 bases line up with TRBD2. V gave up 3 bases and J gave up 3 bases; unmatched junction bases: 3. CDR3 length equals 15 residues. The germline V gene encodes CDR1 ENHRY and CDR2 SYGVKD.

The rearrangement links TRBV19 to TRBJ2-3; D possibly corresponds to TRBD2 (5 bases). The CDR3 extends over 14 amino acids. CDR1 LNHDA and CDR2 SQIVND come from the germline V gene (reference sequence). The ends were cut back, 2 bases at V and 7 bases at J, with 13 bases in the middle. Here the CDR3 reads CASSIPWGAYTQYF. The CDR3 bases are TGTGCCAGTAGTATACCTTGGGGAGCATATACGCAGTATTTT.

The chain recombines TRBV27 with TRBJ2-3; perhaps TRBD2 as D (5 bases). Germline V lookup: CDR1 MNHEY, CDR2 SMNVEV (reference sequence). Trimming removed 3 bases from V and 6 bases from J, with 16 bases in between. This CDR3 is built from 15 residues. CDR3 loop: CASSFCRRCGDTQYF. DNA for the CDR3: TGTGCCAGCAGTTTTTGTCGCAGGTGCGGGGATACGCAGTATTTT.

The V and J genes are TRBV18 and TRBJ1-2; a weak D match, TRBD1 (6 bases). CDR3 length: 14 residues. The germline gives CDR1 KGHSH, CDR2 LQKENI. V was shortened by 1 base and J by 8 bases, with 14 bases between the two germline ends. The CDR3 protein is CASSPQTGYSGYTF. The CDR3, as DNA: TGTGCCAGCTCACCACAAACAGGGTACTCGGGCTACACCTTC.